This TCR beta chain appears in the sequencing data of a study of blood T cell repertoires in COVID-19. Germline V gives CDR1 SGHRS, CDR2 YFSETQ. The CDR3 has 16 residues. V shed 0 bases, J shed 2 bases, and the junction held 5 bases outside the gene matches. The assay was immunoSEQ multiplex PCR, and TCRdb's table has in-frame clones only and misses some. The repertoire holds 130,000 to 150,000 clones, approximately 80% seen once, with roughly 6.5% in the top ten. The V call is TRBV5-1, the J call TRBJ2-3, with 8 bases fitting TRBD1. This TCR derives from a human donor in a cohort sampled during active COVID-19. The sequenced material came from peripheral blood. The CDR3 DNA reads TGCGCCAGCAGCTTGGGACAGGGGCGATTCACAGATACGCAGTATTTT. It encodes CASSLGQGRFTDTQYF.